The rows below give T cell receptor beta chains drawn from one sample of a study of cytomegalovirus exposure and HLA in healthy donors. Assay used: immunoSEQ multiplex PCR; TCRdb lists only in-frame clones, some missing. The sample has roughly 90,000 clones; over 65% are singletons. Sequenced input: PBMCs. Receptors originate from a man younger than 40 in good health and CMV-seropositive. The CDR3 runs from the conserved cysteine through the conserved F or W. Each record gives: J gene, D gene, CDR3 length, V gene, clone size, CDR3 protein, CDR3 DNA. D genes are given only for firm matches. Clone size is given for some rows only: seen once, a few or many times, or a class if the clone is expanded.

>TRBJ1-2|-|15|TRBV7-9|-
CASSLAARVNYGYTF
TGTGCCAGCAGCTTAGCGGCCAGGGTGAACTATGGCTACACCTTC
>TRBJ2-7|-|14|TRBV30|few
CAWSDRQWTYEQYF
TGTGCCTGGAGTGACCGACAATGGACTTACGAGCAGTACTTC
>TRBJ2-2|-|17|TRBV7-9|-
CASSLVITQGNTGELFF
TGTGCCAGCAGCTTAGTCATAACACAGGGGAACACCGGGGAGCTGTTTTTT
>TRBJ2-7|-|13|TRBV29-1|-
CSVEGTAPYEQYF
TGCAGCGTTGAAGGGACAGCTCCCTACGAGCAGTACTTC
>TRBJ2-7|-|14|TRBV7-8|-
CASSLEGGIDEQYF
TGTGCCAGCAGCTTAGAGGGGGGGATCGACGAGCAGTACTTC
>TRBJ2-7|TRBD2|15|TRBV7-7|-
CASSLKGQTSGVQYF
TGTGCCAGCAGCTTAAAGGGGCAGACTAGCGGGGTTCAGTACTTC
>TRBJ2-1|TRBD2|15|TRBV14|-
CASSPGLALHNEQFF
TGTGCCAGCAGCCCCGGACTAGCATTACACAATGAGCAGTTCTTC
>TRBJ1-4|-|15|TRBV5-6|few
CASSLGQTLSEKLFF
TGTGCCAGCAGCTTGGGACAGACCCTGTCGGAAAAACTGTTTTTT
>TRBJ1-4|-|13|TRBV2|-
CAGRQAINEKLFF
TGTGCCGGACGACAGGCCATTAATGAAAAACTGTTTTTT
>TRBJ1-5|TRBD1|16|TRBV19|-
CASSSRGGQFNQPQHF
TGTGCCAGTAGTTCCCGTGGGGGACAGTTCAATCAGCCCCAGCATTTT
>TRBJ2-7|TRBD2|17|TRBV4-3|-
CASSQGLAGGPVNEQYF
TGCGCCAGCAGCCAAGGACTAGCGGGAGGTCCTGTTAACGAGCAGTACTTC
>TRBJ2-7|-|14|TRBV18|few
CASSPPTDMSEQYF
TGTGCCAGCTCACCACCGACCGACATGAGCGAGCAGTACTTC
>TRBJ2-7|TRBD2|15|TRBV7-2|-
CASSLAGGSSYEQYF
TGTGCCAGCAGCTTGGCTGGCGGGAGTAGCTACGAGCAGTACTTC
>TRBJ1-1|TRBD1|14|TRBV11-2|-
CASSPPGGRGLAFF
TGTGCCAGCAGCCCCCCCGGAGGCAGGGGGCTTGCTTTCTTT
>TRBJ2-7|TRBD2|13|TRBV29-1|few
CSYSGGGLYEQYF
TGCAGCTACTCCGGGGGGGGTTTATACGAGCAGTACTTC
>TRBJ2-5|TRBD2|14|TRBV28|few
CASSAGGSQETQYF
TGTGCCAGCAGCGCGGGGGGTTCACAAGAGACCCAGTACTTC
>TRBJ2-5|-|14|TRBV28|-
CASSSGGQQETQYF
TGTGCCAGCAGTTCCGGGGGACAGCAAGAGACCCAGTACTTC
>TRBJ1-1|-|12|TRBV19|-
CASSIGATEAFF
TGTGCCAGTAGTATAGGGGCCACTGAAGCTTTCTTT
>TRBJ1-5|TRBD1|15|TRBV6-6|-
CASSLQGMSNQPQHF
TGTGCCAGCAGTTTACAGGGGATGAGCAATCAGCCCCAGCATTTT
>TRBJ1-2|TRBD1|13|TRBV6-5|-
CASRGTANYGYTF
TGTGCCAGCAGAGGGACAGCGAACTATGGCTACACCTTC
>TRBJ1-6|-|12|TRBV6-1|few
CASSVGGPPLHF
TGTGCCAGCAGTGTTGGGGGCCCACCCCTCCACTTT
>TRBJ2-2|TRBD2|18|TRBV2|few
CASSEGGPAGGRTGELFF
TGTGCCAGCAGTGAAGGTGGCCCAGCGGGAGGTCGAACCGGGGAGCTGTTTTTT
>TRBJ1-1|-|16|TRBV6-1|-
CASSEWRGGRRTEAFF
TGTGCCAGCAGTGAATGGCGGGGGGGGCGAAGAACTGAAGCTTTCTTT
>TRBJ2-7|-|12|TRBV30|-
CAWSGGFYEQYF
TGTGCCTGGAGTGGAGGTTTCTACGAGCAGTACTTC
>TRBJ2-2|-|15|TRBV7-3|-
CASSLQATQTGELFF
TGTGCCAGCAGCTTACAAGCGACCCAGACCGGGGAGCTGTTTTTT
>TRBJ1-1|-|15|TRBV18|-
CASSPRGTANTEAFF
TGTGCCAGCTCACCCCGGGGGACGGCGAACACTGAAGCTTTCTTT
>TRBJ2-7|-|15|TRBV4-3|-
CASSRGTGNAYEQYF
TGCGCCAGCAGCCGAGGAACAGGGAATGCCTACGAGCAGTACTTC